The source of this T cell receptor (beta chain) is a study of cytomegalovirus exposure and HLA in healthy donors. Amplification used 60 Vbeta primers and 13 Jbeta primers. Measured with immunoSEQ multiplex PCR; TCRdb has only the in-frame clones, and not every one. The table records some 180,000 clones, 87% of them present only once. Study results and limitations: According to a later analysis, donors in an Asian-associated ancestry cluster reportedly had fewer N-insertions than the roughly 660-donor mean.

The V end was cut by 4 bases, the J end by 1 base, with 14 bases between. CDR3 length: 15 amino acids. This clone came up a few times. The antigen is not known. The V call is TRBV5-3, the J call TRBJ1-1; D ambiguous. TRBV5-3 is an ORF, and what it does is uncertain. Source material: PBMCs. The sequence came from a boy aged 2 to 10 in good health and CMV-seronegative. The CDR3, as DNA: TGTGCCAGAAGCCTGCGGGGTTTAGGGAACACTGAAGCTTTCTTT. Translation gives CARSLRGLGNTEAFF.